The TCR beta chain described here comes from a study of blood T cell repertoires in COVID-19. Study context: The origin of the acute and convalescent COVID-19 samples was the United States, Italy and Spain. In each case, the material was cDNA or gDNA derived from T cells, B-cell-depleted T cells, or PBMCs.

Clones were sequenced by immunoSEQ multiplex PCR, and TCRdb holds only the in-frame ones, with some missing. The profile shows over 70,000 clones, 80% to 90% of them singletons. Germline CDR1 MGHDK, CDR2 SYGVNS. This CDR3 spans 14 amino acids. The V gene lost 5 bases and the J gene lost 2 bases, with 10 bases spanning the gap. Sample: peripheral blood. The J gene is TRBJ1-5, the V gene TRBV25-1; possibly TRBD1 for D (5 bases). The clonotype comes from a human donor in a cohort sampled during active COVID-19. CDR3: CASSWGEGNQPQHF. The CDR3, as DNA: TGTGCCAGCAGTTGGGGGGAGGGCAATCAGCCCCAGCATTTT.